This is a list of T cell receptor beta chains from one sample in a study of human T cells and chemical hapten exposure. TCRdb reprocessed the RACE reads via MiXCR and lists one record per CDR3 protein. The table includes approximately 260,000 distinct CDR3 sequences, approximately 8.6% detected once. The sequencing used whole blood, collected in connection with sensitization to the hapten diphenylcyclopropenone (DPC). These receptors all stem from a woman aged 40-49 years with alopecia areata. Some clones in this sample may be carry-over from other donors' samples. Each CDR3 is given with its conserved first and last residue. D genes are given only for firm matches. Only part of the rows carry a size: once, few, many, or a class if the clone is expanded.

TRBV20-1,TRBJ1-1,-,few,TGCAGTGCTAGAGATGAGATGGCAGGGAACACTGAAGCTTTCTTT,CSARDEMAGNTEAFF
TRBV10-3,TRBJ1-1,-,-,TGTGCCATCAAAATCACAGGTTCTCGGGGCGCTGAAGCTTTCTTT,CAIKITGSRGAEAFF
TRBV7-3,TRBJ2-6,-,few,TGTGCCAGCAGCTTTTACCAATCTGGGGCCAACGTCCTGACTTTC,CASSFYQSGANVLTF
TRBV7-8,TRBJ2-7,-,many,TGTGCCAGCAGCTTAGGGCAGGGAAAGGGAGAGCAGTACTTC,CASSLGQGKGEQYF
TRBV28,TRBJ2-6,-,few,TGTGCCAGCCTGTCCCCAGGTTCAGGGGCCAACGTCCTGACTTTC,CASLSPGSGANVLTF
TRBV28,TRBJ1-5,-,few,TGTGCCAGCAGCCCAGCACAGACCCTTAGCAATCAGCCCCAGCATTTT,CASSPAQTLSNQPQHF
TRBV7-2,TRBJ2-2,TRBD2,many,TGTGCCAGCAGGCGGACTAGCGGGAGCGGGGAGCTGTTTTTT,CASRRTSGSGELFF
TRBV14,TRBJ2-7,-,few,TGTGCCAGCAGCCAAGACCAAGGCCCCTACGAGCAGTACTTC,CASSQDQGPYEQYF
TRBV7-3,TRBJ1-1,-,many,TGTGCCAGCTCACTGGGACAGAACACTGAAGCTTTCTTT,CASSLGQNTEAFF
TRBV29-1,TRBJ2-3,-,-,TGCAGCGTGAGGGGCCCGGGACTAGATACGCAGTATTTT,CSVRGPGLDTQYF
TRBV28,TRBJ1-1,-,-,TGTGCCAGCAGTTTTCCCCGGGTCAGGGGAAACACTGAAGCTTTCTTT,CASSFPRVRGNTEAFF
TRBV6-1,TRBJ2-3,TRBD2,few,TGTGCCAGCAGCCTAAGCGGGAGTGGCGCAGGTAGCACAGATACGCAGTATTTT,CASSLSGSGAGSTDTQYF
TRBV9,TRBJ2-3,TRBD1,-,TGTGCCAGCAGCGTAGAAGGACAGGGCACAGATACGCAGTATTTT,CASSVEGQGTDTQYF
TRBV5-1,TRBJ1-4,-,-,TGCGCCAGCAGCCCGGTCCAGGGAGCAACTAATGAAAAACTGTTTTTT,CASSPVQGATNEKLFF
TRBV28,TRBJ2-3,TRBD2,-,TGTGCCAGCCCTAAAAAGCGGGAGGGGCCAGATACGCAGTATTTT,CASPKKREGPDTQYF
TRBV12-3/TRBV12-4,TRBJ1-6,-,few,TGTGCCAGCAGTTTAGATTTCAGGGGTGGCTCCTATAATTCACCCCTCCACTTT,CASSLDFRGGSYNSPLHF
TRBV24-1,TRBJ2-5,TRBD2,-,TGTGCCACCAATCGCGGGGGAGAAGAGACCCAGTACTTC,CATNRGGEETQYF
TRBV12-3/TRBV12-4,TRBJ2-3,TRBD1,-,TGTGCCAGCAGTTTAGGAACAGGGGGCACAGATACGCAGTATTTT,CASSLGTGGTDTQYF
TRBV7-2,TRBJ2-2,TRBD2,-,TGTGCCAGCAGCTTAACGAGCGGGAGTGTCACCGGGGAGCTGTTTTTT,CASSLTSGSVTGELFF
TRBV25-1,TRBJ1-1,-,many,TGTGCCAGCAGTGATGGGGGTTACATGAACACTGAAGCTTTCTTT,CASSDGGYMNTEAFF
TRBV7-2,TRBJ1-2,-,-,TGTGCCAGCAGCTTACCTTCTTCGACAGGCGCCTATGGCTACACCTTC,CASSLPSSTGAYGYTF
TRBV6-2/TRBV6-3,TRBJ2-3,-,few,TGTGCCAGCAGTTACGTGGCGGGATTCACAGATACGCAGTATTTT,CASSYVAGFTDTQYF
TRBV12-3/TRBV12-4,TRBJ2-3,TRBD1,few,TGTGCCAGCAGTTTCGGACAGGGGGCAGGAGATACGCAGTATTTT,CASSFGQGAGDTQYF
TRBV7-6,TRBJ1-4,-,few,TGTGCCAGCAGCCCCCAAGAAACAGGAAAAAAACTGTTTTTT,CASSPQETGKKLFF
TRBV6-2/TRBV6-3,TRBJ2-7,TRBD2,many,TGTGCCAGCAGTGCGGGACTAGCGGGACTAAAATACGAGCAGTACTTC,CASSAGLAGLKYEQYF
TRBV20-1,TRBJ2-7,-,-,TGCAGTGCTACCGACAGGGACTCGGGCGAGCAGTACTTC,CSATDRDSGEQYF
TRBV14,TRBJ2-7,TRBD1,-,TGTGCCAGCAGCCCTTCGACAGGGACACTCTACGAGCAGTACTTC,CASSPSTGTLYEQYF
TRBV6-5,TRBJ2-1,TRBD2,-,TGTGCCAGCAGGGCCCCCGGGACTAGTTTCGCCAATGAGCAGTTCTTC,CASRAPGTSFANEQFF
TRBV7-9,TRBJ2-1,TRBD2,-,TGTGCCAGCCGGATGGCGGGAGGGCCGGGCAATGAGCAGTTCTTC,CASRMAGGPGNEQFF
TRBV20-1,TRBJ2-7,-,few,TGCAGTGCTAGGGCCCCACAGGGCTACGAGCAGTACTTC,CSARAPQGYEQYF
TRBV12-3/TRBV12-4,TRBJ2-5,TRBD2,-,TGTGCCAGCAGTTCCGGGACTAGCTCGGAGACCCAGTACTTC,CASSSGTSSETQYF
TRBV28,TRBJ1-6,-,-,TGTGCCAGCAAAAGACACGGCCATTCACCCCTCCACTTT,CASKRHGHSPLHF
TRBV6-4,TRBJ2-7,TRBD2,-,TGTGCCAGCATCCTACCGGGACTAGCGGCCGCCTACGAGCAGTACTTC,CASILPGLAAAYEQYF